One sample yielded the 15 T cell receptor beta chains listed below, sequenced in a study of OX40 agonist ivuxolimab in advanced cancers. Sequencing was performed with immunoSEQ multiplex PCR; in TCRdb, only in-frame clones are kept and a portion is missing. This repertoire shows about 48,000 clones, nearly 85% found once; its top ten account for 0.95% to 1.5%. The starting material was CD4+ or CD8+ T cells sorted from blood, obtained in a trial of the OX40 agonist ivuxolimab. The source is an adult with an advanced solid tumor such as melanoma, head and neck, liver or kidney cancer.

The J gene is TRBJ1-6, the V gene TRBV6-1, with D unclear. Germline loops: CDR1 MNHNS, CDR2 SASEGT. The V and J ends lost 7 bases and 5 bases respectively, with 12 bases between them. The CDR3 runs to 14 residues. DNA of the CDR3: TGTGCCAGCAAGTTGTCATCGGATAATTCACCCCTCCACTTT. Its protein is CASKLSSDNSPLHF.

The chain is built from TRBV6-6 and TRBJ2-7, with a weak D call TRBD1 (5 bases). The germline gives CDR1 MNHNY, CDR2 SVGAGI (reference sequence). Trimming shortened V by 6 bases and J by 2 bases, and 17 bases separated the two germline ends. This CDR3 is built from 15 residues. For the CDR3, the DNA is TGTGCCAGCAGCTCGCCCGAGCAGGGTACCTACGAGCAGTACTTC. It yields the protein CASSSPEQGTYEQYF.

The chain combines TRBV5-4 with TRBJ2-3, with D perhaps being TRBD1 or TRBD2 (6 bases each). Trimming pared 7 bases from V and 7 bases from J, leaving 19 bases between. Germline CDR1 is SGHNT and CDR2 is YYREEE (reference sequence). The CDR3 is made up of 14 amino acids. CDR3 bases: TGTGCCAGCCACAGGGACTTTGAGTTGAATACGCAGTATTTT. Amino acids: CASHRDFELNTQYF.

The gene calls are TRBV7-9 and TRBJ2-7; D is possibly TRBD1 (6 bases). Germline V gene sequence: CDR1 SEHNR, CDR2 FQNEAQ (reference sequence). V was pared by 3 bases and J by 5 bases, with 20 bases between. The CDR3 has 16 amino acids. CDR3 DNA sequence: TGTGCCAGCAGCTTGGTGCAACTTGGCAGGGGCGACGAGCAGTACTTC. Translated: CASSLVQLGRGDEQYF. The full variable domain, in which reference TRBV7-9 and TRBJ2-7 provide the parts outside the CDR3, is DTGVSQNPRHKITKRGQNVTFRCDPISEHNRLYWYRQTLGQGPEFLTYFQNEAQLEKSRLLSDRFSAERPKGSFSTLEIQRTEQGDSAMYLCASSLVQLGRGDEQYFGPGTRLTVT.

The rearrangement joins TRBV12-5 to TRBJ1-5; 7 positions match TRBD1. The CDR3 totals 16 residues. The germline V gene has CDR1 LGHNT and CDR2 FRNRAP. V was pared by 3 bases and J by 1 base, with 6 bases of the junction left unmatched. The CDR3 nucleotides read TGTGCTAGTGGTTTCGCATCACAGGGGAGCAATCAGCCCCAGCATTTT. It specifies CASGFASQGSNQPQHF. Together with reference TRBV12-5 and TRBJ1-5, the CDR3 gives the full variable domain: DARVTQTPRHKVTEMGQEVTMRCQPILGHNTVFWYRQTMMQGLELLAYFRNRAPLDDSGMPKDRFSAEMPDATLATLKIQPSEPRDSAVYFCASGFASQGSNQPQHFGDGTRLSIL.

J is TRBJ2-6 and V is TRBV19; the D gene is possibly TRBD1 (5 bases). This CDR3 region has 13 residues. Germline assignment: CDR1 LNHDA and CDR2 SQIVND (reference sequence). With 7 bases removed from V and 1 base from J, the gap between germline ends came to 5 bases. CDR3 sequence (DNA): TGTGCCAGTACAGGGTCTGGGGCCAACGTCCTGACTTTC. Its translation is CASTGSGANVLTF.

V and J are TRBV7-9 and TRBJ2-3; 8 nucleotides align to TRBD2. This CDR3 is built from 16 residues. V gave up 11 bases and J gave up 0 bases; unmatched junction bases: 13. CDR1 SEHNR and CDR2 FQNEAQ come from the germline V gene (reference sequence). The DNA of the CDR3 is TGTGCCCCCGGGGGCGGGGGGACGCTTAGCACAGATACGCAGTATTTT. It yields the protein CAPGGGGTLSTDTQYF.

The CDR3 loop is CASTLLVRGVGEQYF. The CDR3 DNA follows: TGTGCCAGCACCCTCCTCGTCAGGGGAGTGGGGGAGCAGTACTTC. The chain is built from TRBV6-1 and TRBJ2-7; tentative D call: TRBD1 (6 bases). The CDR3 loop spans 15 amino acids. Per germline, CDR1 MNHNS and CDR2 SASEGT. V lost 7 bases, J lost 7 bases, and 23 bases lay in between.

The CDR3 here is CASSPTSGAISYEQYF. The CDR3 DNA follows: TGTGCCAGCAGCCCAACTAGCGGGGCGATCTCCTACGAGCAGTACTTC. This chain uses TRBV7-2 with TRBJ2-7, with 10 bases matching TRBD2. This CDR3 spans 16 amino acids. The germline CDR1 and CDR2 sequences are SGHTA and FQGNSA. With V trimmed by 5 bases and J by 0 bases, 7 bases remained unmatched.

V gene TRBV7-9 combines with J gene TRBJ2-1; D is uncertain. In germline, CDR1 is SEHNR, CDR2 FQNEAQ (reference sequence). Between the trimmed V and J ends, which lost 1 base and 7 bases, there was a span of 5 bases. The CDR3 has 12 amino acids. The CDR3 reads CASSLVGNEQFF. Here the CDR3 DNA reads TGTGCCAGCAGCTTAGTAGGGAATGAGCAGTTCTTC.

This clone was counted a single time. This sequence joins TRBV7-6 and TRBJ2-7, with 10 bases matching TRBD1. The V gene's germline CDR1 is SGHVS and CDR2 FNYEAQ. CDR3 length: 14 amino acids. V was pared by 5 bases and J by 2 bases, with 3 bases of the junction left unmatched. In DNA form, the CDR3 reads TGTGCCAGCAGCCGGACAGGGGGTCCCTACGAGCAGTACTTC. Amino acid sequence: CASSRTGGPYEQYF.

The chain links TRBV19 to TRBJ1-1; D may be TRBD1 (5 bases). From germline, CDR1 is LNHDA and CDR2 SQIVND (reference sequence). V gave up 3 bases and J gave up 2 bases, with 10 bases separating them. The CDR3 covers 14 residues. The chain's CDR3 is CASSIRADNTEAFF. DNA of the CDR3: TGTGCCAGTAGTATCAGGGCAGACAACACTGAAGCTTTCTTT.

V and J are TRBV2 and TRBJ1-1; D uncertain. Germline V CDR1 and CDR2: SNHLY, FYNNEI. Trimming removed 7 bases from V and 5 bases from J, with 17 bases in between. There are 14 residues in the CDR3. DNA of the CDR3: TGTGCCAGCACCTCCTCGGAGGTTTTGACTGAAGCTTTCTTT. It yields the protein CASTSSEVLTEAFF.

The rearrangement joins TRBV6-1 to TRBJ1-2; TRBD1 aligns across 8 bases. The J segment lost 4 bases and the V segment lost 4 bases, leaving 8 bases of the junction unmatched. Per the germline V gene, CDR1 is MNHNS and CDR2 is SASEGT. The CDR3 totals 15 residues. The chain's CDR3 is CASSASGGAFYGYTF. DNA for the CDR3: TGTGCCAGCAGTGCTTCAGGGGGCGCTTTCTATGGCTACACCTTC.

The gene calls are TRBV19 and TRBJ1-1; 7 positions match TRBD1. The V segment lost 6 bases and the J segment 0 bases; nucleotides outside the gene matches: 13. This CDR3 is 17 amino acids long. Germline CDR1 and CDR2: LNHDA and SQIVND (reference sequence). The CDR3 protein is CASRSQGRGVMNTEAFF. The CDR3 nucleotides are TGTGCCAGTAGGTCACAGGGGAGAGGTGTGATGAACACTGAAGCTTTCTTT.